The 23 T cell receptor beta chains reported below all come from one sample, sequenced in a study of T cell repertoires in cytomegalovirus infection. TCRdb called the reads again in MiXCR, with one record for every CDR3 protein. The sample holds a few hundred thousand distinct CDR3 sequences, about 17% seen once. The specimen sequenced was PBMCs. These receptors all come from a human donor in good health (CMV status not recorded). Some clones in this sample may be carry-over from other donors' samples.

This clonotype was seen a few times. The V call is TRBV6-6, the J call TRBJ1-1, with a tentative D call TRBD1 (5 bases). The CDR3 spans 14 residues. Looked up from germline, CDR1 is MNHNY and CDR2 is SVGAGI (reference sequence). The germline V and J ends were trimmed by 9 bases and 0 bases, with 14 bases remaining between them. The CDR3 loop is CASKRQSMNTEAFF. CDR3 nucleotides: TGTGCCAGTAAAAGACAGTCAATGAACACTGAAGCTTTCTTT.

The table lists this clonotype with many counts. The chain has TRBV6-1 and TRBJ2-5; TRBD2 matches at 9 bases. The CDR3 sequence is 16 residues long. The V gene's germline CDR1 is MNHNS and CDR2 SASEGT. The V gene end was trimmed by 2 bases and the J gene end by 5 bases; junction bases not matched to a gene: 9. The CDR3: CASSESVRGGLETQYF. Here the CDR3 DNA reads TGTGCCAGCAGTGAATCGGTGCGGGGGGGCCTGGAGACCCAGTACTTC.

CDR3 protein: CASSWTGGGDTEAFF. CDR3 coding DNA: TGCGCCAGCAGCTGGACAGGGGGCGGTGACACTGAAGCTTTCTTT. The chain employs TRBV5-1 and TRBJ1-1; the match to TRBD1 covers 11 bases. The V and J ends lost 3 bases and 3 bases, in that order; junction bases with no gene match: 4. Germline V gives CDR1 SGHRS, CDR2 YFSETQ. There are 15 residues in the CDR3. The full variable domain, in which reference TRBV5-1 and TRBJ1-1 provide the parts outside the CDR3, is KAGVTQTPRYLIKTRGQQVTLSCSPISGHRSVSWYQQTPGQGLQFLFEYFSETQRNKGNFPGRFSGRQFSNSRSEMNVSTLELGDSALYLCASSWTGGGDTEAFFGQGTRLTVV.

The chain couples TRBV5-4 to TRBJ1-2, with 8 positions matching TRBD1. V was clipped by 4 bases and J by 3 bases; unmatched bases: 11. The CDR3 has 16 amino acids. Germline V CDR1 and CDR2: SGHNT, YYREEE (reference sequence). The CDR3 DNA reads as TGTGCCAGCAGCCCACGGGACAGGACTGCGTACTATGGCTACACCTTC. Translated, it gives CASSPRDRTAYYGYTF.

This clonotype was recorded at least ten times. This sequence joins TRBV7-2 and TRBJ2-5, with D possibly TRBD2 on 6 matching bases. The germline V gene encodes CDR1 SGHTA and CDR2 FQGNSA. The CDR3 extends over 14 amino acids. Trimming took 7 bases from V and 3 from J, leaving 15 bases between them. The CDR3 sequence: CASNAYPSEETQYF. CDR3 DNA: TGTGCCAGCAACGCGTATCCTAGCGAAGAGACCCAGTACTTC.

The chain has TRBV7-2 and TRBJ1-4; no clear D gene. The CDR3 loop spans 15 amino acids. Germline assignment: CDR1 SGHTA and CDR2 FQGNSA. Trimming cost V 2 bases and J 7 bases, with 14 bases left between them. The CDR3 region has the DNA TGTGCCAGCAGCTTACCCCCGGCGGGCTTTGAAAAACTGTTTTTT. This sequence encodes CASSLPPAGFEKLFF.

This clonotype was found many times. The rearrangement joins TRBV11-2 to TRBJ1-1; 7 bases are a match to TRBD1. Germline CDR1 and CDR2: SGHAT and FQNNGV. The CDR3 has 14 amino acids. V trimming: 3 bases; J trimming: 3 bases; junction bases outside the gene matches: 4. CDR3 nucleotides: TGTGCCAGCAGCTTTGTGACAGGGTACACTGAAGCTTTCTTT. Its translation: CASSFVTGYTEAFF.

The chain is built from TRBV20-1 and TRBJ2-5; the match to TRBD2 covers 7 bases. The V and J ends lost 0 bases and 5 bases, in that order; junction bases with no gene match: 9. This CDR3 contains 15 residues. Germline V gives CDR1 DFQATT, CDR2 SNEGSKA (reference sequence). CDR3 nucleotide sequence: TGCAGTGCTAGAGATACGGGGAGGGGCCGGGAGACCCAGTACTTC. It is translated as CSARDTGRGRETQYF.

The sample holds a few counts of this clonotype. The chain recombines TRBV19 with TRBJ2-5; perhaps TRBD2 as D (5 bases). The germline V gene has CDR1 LNHDA and CDR2 SQIVND (reference sequence). CDR3 length equals 16 residues. Trimming took off 5 bases at V and 2 bases at J, with 18 bases between the two ends. The CDR3 region has the DNA TGTGCCAGTAGTGCCTCCCGAGAGGGTTGGCAAGAGACCCAGTACTTC. Residues: CASSASREGWQETQYF. Based on the CDR3 plus reference TRBV19 and TRBJ2-5, the full variable domain is DGGITQSPKYLFRKEGQNVTLSCEQNLNHDAMYWYRQDPGQGLRLIYYSQIVNDFQKGDIAEGYSVSREKKESFPLTVTSAQKNPTAFYLCASSASREGWQETQYFGPGTRLLVL.

J is TRBJ1-5 and V is TRBV12-3 or TRBV12-4; D not certain. V lost 6 bases and J lost 7, with 13 bases in between. The CDR3 extends over 13 amino acids. The CDR3 reads CASRGSFRQPQHF. Here the CDR3 DNA reads TGTGCCAGCAGGGGGTCCTTCAGACAGCCCCAGCATTTT.

This clonotype was counted a single time. The CDR3 is CASSIGRASTEAFF. Written as DNA, the CDR3 is TGTGCCAGTAGTATCGGCAGGGCTAGCACTGAAGCTTTCTTT. The chain carries TRBV19 and TRBJ1-1, with D perhaps TRBD1 (5 bases). The CDR3 consists of 14 residues. V lost 3 bases and J 4 bases, leaving 12 bases between the germline ends. Germline CDR1 and CDR2: LNHDA and SQIVND (reference sequence).

This clonotype was seen repeatedly, ten times or more. In DNA, the CDR3 is TGTGCCAGCAGCTTAGTTCAGGCCGAGCAGTTCTTC. It specifies CASSLVQAEQFF. The chain is built from TRBV7-8 and TRBJ2-1; D is ambiguous. The length of the CDR3 is 12 residues. Germline V lookup: CDR1 SGHVS, CDR2 FQNEAQ. With 1 base removed from V and 10 bases from J, the gap between germline ends came to 8 bases.

The chain employs TRBV14 and TRBJ1-2, with a possible D match to TRBD1 (5 bases). The CDR3 consists of 13 residues. CDR1 is SGHDN, CDR2 FVKESK, per germline. Trimming took off 4 bases at V and 8 bases at J, with 14 bases between the two ends. The CDR3: CASSLISTDGYTF. As DNA, the CDR3 is TGTGCCAGCAGCCTCATATCGACAGACGGCTACACCTTC. Drawing the rest from reference TRBV14 and TRBJ1-2, the complete variable domain is EAGVTQFPSHSVIEKGQTVTLRCDPISGHDNLYWYRRVMGKEIKFLLHFVKESKQDESGMPNNRFLAERTGGTYSTLKVQPAELEDSGVYFCASSLISTDGYTFGSGTRLTVV.

This clonotype was detected a few times. The rearrangement uses TRBV25-1 and TRBJ1-6; 8 bases are a match to TRBD1. The V gene's germline CDR1 is MGHDK and CDR2 SYGVNS. Trimming at V came to 5 bases and at J to 7 bases, leaving 7 bases not matched to a gene. The CDR3 is 15 residues long. CDR3 DNA: TGTGCCAGCAGTTCTCTGGGACAGGAGAATTCACCCCTCCACTTT. Encoded protein: CASSSLGQENSPLHF.

This clonotype was observed at least ten times. CDR3 region: CASSPGQNNQPQHF. The CDR3, as DNA: TGTGCCAGCAGCCCCGGACAGAACAATCAGCCCCAGCATTTT. This chain uses TRBV7-2 with TRBJ1-5; tentatively, D is TRBD1 (6 bases). Germline assignment: CDR1 SGHTA and CDR2 FQGNSA. The CDR3 totals 14 residues. Trimming stripped 5 bases from V and 3 bases from J, with 11 bases between.

The V call is TRBV10-3, the J call TRBJ1-2, with 10 bases fitting TRBD1. V trimming: 8 bases; J trimming: 4 bases; junction bases outside the gene matches: 19. Germline lookup yields CDR1 ENHRY and CDR2 SYGVKD. This CDR3 contains 18 residues. The CDR3 sequence: CAIARHGTGERAVYGYTF. The DNA of the CDR3 is TGTGCCATCGCAAGACACGGGACAGGGGAACGGGCGGTCTATGGCTACACCTTC.

This clonotype has only a few counts. The chain combines TRBV19 with TRBJ2-7, with D possibly being TRBD2 (5 bases). Trimming pared 1 base from V and 3 bases from J, leaving 19 bases between. The germline CDR1 and CDR2 sequences are LNHDA and SQIVND (reference sequence). The CDR3 is 17 residues long. CDR3 protein: CASSIVAGGEVSYEQYF. Here the CDR3 DNA reads TGTGCCAGTAGTATAGTCGCTGGAGGAGAAGTAAGCTACGAGCAGTACTTC.

This chain joins TRBV7-9 and TRBJ2-5, with D perhaps TRBD1 or TRBD2 (5 bases each). CDR1 is SEHNR, CDR2 FQNEAQ, per germline (reference sequence). The CDR3 is made up of 14 amino acids. Trimming removed 2 bases at V and 4 bases at J, with 11 bases between. CDR3 residues: CASSLSWDRETQYF. In nucleotides, the CDR3 is TGTGCCAGCAGCTTATCTTGGGACCGAGAGACCCAGTACTTC.

DNA of the CDR3: TGTGCCAGCAGGACGGGACTAGCGGGGAGCACAGATACGCAGTATTTT. Its protein is CASRTGLAGSTDTQYF. The gene calls are TRBV2 and TRBJ2-3; 13 bases agree with TRBD2. Germline V CDR1 and CDR2: SNHLY, FYNNEI. Trimming at V came to 6 bases and at J to 0 bases, leaving 3 bases not matched to a gene. The CDR3 extends over 16 amino acids.

This clonotype was detected ten times or more. The chain employs TRBV5-4 and TRBJ2-1; possible D gene TRBD1, 5 bases. CDR1 is SGHNT and CDR2 is YYREEE in the germline V gene (reference sequence). The V end was cut by 3 bases, the J end by 0 bases, with 10 bases between. CDR3 length: 15 residues. The CDR3 reads CASSSTESSYNEQFF. The CDR3 nucleotides read TGTGCCAGCAGCTCGACAGAAAGCTCCTACAATGAGCAGTTCTTC. Filled out from reference TRBV5-4 and TRBJ2-1, the complete variable domain reads ETGVTQSPTHLIKTRGQQVTLRCSSQSGHNTVSWYQQALGQGPQFIFQYYREEENGRGNFPPRFSGLQFPNYSSELNVNALELDDSALYLCASSSTESSYNEQFFGPGTRLTVL.

This clonotype has more than one count but fewer than ten. The chain carries TRBV28 and TRBJ1-4, with D possibly matching TRBD1 (5 bases). Germline lookup yields CDR1 MDHEN and CDR2 SYDVKM. The CDR3 loop spans 14 amino acids. V lost 1 base, J lost 6 bases, and 9 bases lay in between. The CDR3 DNA sequence: TGTGCCAGCAGTTTATCGGGGGGACATGAAAAACTGTTTTTT. Protein product: CASSLSGGHEKLFF.

The J gene is TRBJ2-5, the V gene TRBV6-2 or TRBV6-3; no definite D call. V lost 7 bases to trimming and J lost 5 bases, with 11 bases between them. This CDR3 is built from 12 residues. CDR1 MNHEY and CDR2 SVGEGT come from the germline V gene. The CDR3 DNA reads TGTGCCAGCATCGGACGCCGGGAGACCCAGTACTTC. This encodes CASIGRRETQYF.

This clonotype was recorded a few times. The chain carries TRBV12-3 or TRBV12-4 and TRBJ2-2; D is tentatively TRBD1 or TRBD2 (5 bases each). This CDR3 region has 13 residues. V lost 4 bases to trimming and J lost 6 bases, with 9 bases between them. This chain's CDR3 is CASSWDRPGELFF. CDR3 in DNA: TGTGCCAGCAGTTGGGACCGCCCCGGGGAGCTGTTTTTT.